This T cell receptor (beta chain) was sequenced for a study of CD8 T cells in ankylosing spondylitis. Findings and caveats of the study: Blood from ankylosing spondylitis patients appeared to carry a characteristic roughly 8-variant TCR beta motif. Significantly higher representation of disease-linked clones was reported for matched ankylosing spondylitis synovial fluid.

This clonotype was seen at least ten times. Antigen: not known. The CDR3 spans 16 residues. Germline V gene sequence: CDR1 DFQATT, CDR2 SNEGSKA (reference sequence). V dropped 6 bases and J dropped 2 bases, with 20 bases sitting between them. Making the TCR beta libraries involved quantitative 5'-RACE with molecular barcodes. TCRdb re-called the 5' RACE reads with MiXCR, one entry per CDR3 protein. The sample holds 200,000 to 250,000 distinct CDR3 sequences, 20% to 30% seen once. The origin of this receptor is a male donor with ankylosing spondylitis or in good health (not recorded which). The rearrangement links TRBV20-1 to TRBJ1-5; D gene unclear. Sequenced material: blood, either unsorted or a sorted T cell fraction (not recorded which). CDR3 in amino acids: CSARPAGLAGNQPQHF. CDR3 nucleotide sequence: TGCAGTGCCCGACCTGCAGGTCTCGCTGGCAATCAGCCCCAGCATTTT.